A single sample gave rise to the 24 T cell receptor beta chains below, sequenced in a study of CD8+ T cells in alopecia areata. A sort of pooled cutaneous lymph node cells used CD4, CD8alpha, NKG2D, NKG2ACE and other stains. Reverse transcribed after extraction, RNA yielded cDNA as the sequencing template. Assay used: immunoSEQ multiplex PCR; TCRdb lists only in-frame clones, some missing. The sample was found to contain 290,000 or so clones, and every one recurs. Sequencing input: CD4+ T cells sorted from a lymph node. The receptors were gathered from a C3H/HeJ mouse with alopecia areata. This strain's MHC haplotype is H2-k.

There are a few counts of this clone. Genes and germline come from the mouse. The read ends 4 residues early relative to the CDR3; the germline J gene fills the gap. The rearrangement links TRBV19 to TRBJ2-1; 7 positions match TRBD2. Looked up from germline, CDR1 is FNHDT and CDR2 is SITEND (reference sequence). The CDR3 has 15 residues. V was pared by 2 bases and J by 2 bases, with 4 bases of the junction left unmatched. CDR3 bases read: TGTGCCAGCAGTATTGGGGGGAGGGACTATGCT. It translates to CASSIGGRDYA. The whole CDR3 protein reads CASSIGGRDYAEQFF.

This clone was seen only a few times. Germline and genes: mouse. The read terminates 4 residues ahead of where the CDR3 ends, so the germline J gene completes it. The chain recombines TRBV14 with TRBJ2-7, with 12 bases matching TRBD1. V lost 2 bases and J lost 2; bases outside the gene matches: 2. The CDR3 covers 15 residues. Germline V lookup: CDR1 SGHDT, CDR2 FRDEAV. The sequenced CDR3 bases are TGTGCCAGCAGTTTTGGGACAGGGGGCCCCTAT. Its protein product is CASSFGTGGPY. In full, the CDR3 is CASSFGTGGPYEQYF.

This clone was observed a handful of times. Germline and genes: mouse. The read stops 4 residues short of the end of the CDR3; the missing end is completed from the germline J gene. The same CDR3 is also encoded by other DNA sequences in this sample. The J gene is TRBJ2-5, the V gene TRBV5; 8 nucleotides align to TRBD1. CDR1 and CDR2 from the germline V gene are LGHNA and YNLKQL (reference sequence). The CDR3 is 14 residues long. The ends lost 4 bases at V and 2 bases at J; junction bases unmatched: 2. The part of the CDR3 DNA that was read is TGTGCCAGCAGCCCCGGGACAGGCCAAGAC. Encoded protein: CASSPGTGQD. The whole CDR3 protein is CASSPGTGQDTQYF.

Points on this clone: Gene names are mouse gene names. The CDR3 loop reads CASSTGGDTEVFF. The DNA read from the CDR3 is TGTGCTAGCAGCACAGGGGGGGACACA. The chain joins TRBV17 to TRBJ1-1, with 8 nucleotides matching TRBD1. Coverage ceases 4 residues before the CDR3 finishes, and the germline J gene fills in the end. CDR3 length: 13 amino acids. Germline V gives CDR1 MNHDT, CDR2 YYDKIL. Unmatched junction bases numbered 3, after V lost 6 bases and J lost 3 bases.

As for this clone: Mouse gene names apply. The read is 4 residues too short to cover the CDR3 end, so that end is filled in from the germline J gene. This sequence joins TRBV19 and TRBJ2-2, with TRBD1 matching 7 bases. This CDR3 is built from 14 residues. Germline-derived CDR1 and CDR2 are FNHDT and SITEND (reference sequence). Trimming cost V 5 bases and J 4 bases; bases outside gene matches: 5. The CDR3 bases that were read are TGTGCCAGCAGACGACAGGGCCCCACCGGG. Encoded protein: CASRRQGPTG. From start to end, the CDR3 is CASRRQGPTGQLYF.

A remark on this clone: The genes are named according to mouse. Read data end 4 residues before the CDR3 end; the end is taken from the germline J gene. The rearrangement links TRBV5 to TRBJ2-3; TRBD2 might be the D (6 bases). CDR3 length equals 15 residues. Germline V gives CDR1 LGHNA, CDR2 YNLKQL (reference sequence). The germline V and J ends were trimmed by 4 bases and 0 bases, with 11 bases remaining between them. Here the CDR3 reads CASSPGWGSAETLYF. Partial CDR3 DNA: TGTGCCAGCAGCCCCGGCTGGGGTAGTGCAGAA.

This clone has more than one count but fewer than ten. Any gene name here is a mouse gene name. The CDR3 extends 4 residues past the end of the read, so its final part is completed from the germline J gene. This chain connects TRBV13-3 to TRBJ2-5; TRBD1 might be the D (6 bases). V was shortened by 2 bases and J by 2 bases, with 9 bases between the two germline ends. Germline CDR1 is NNHDY and CDR2 is SYVADS. The length of the CDR3 is 14 residues. The CDR3 DNA, read in part, is TGTGCCAGCAGTGAGGACAGAATCCAAGAC. Protein sequence: CASSEDRIQD. The whole CDR3 protein is CASSEDRIQDTQYF.

This clone was observed a few times. Gene names are mouse gene names. Read coverage stops 4 residues before the CDR3 terminus; the germline J gene supplies the remainder. The chain combines TRBV31 with TRBJ2-3; 8 positions agree with TRBD2. This CDR3 region has 17 residues. Trimming removed 1 base from V and 0 bases from J; junction bases left unmatched: 9. Germline CDR1 is GKSSPN and CDR2 is SITVG. The CDR3 loop reads CAWSQGGGAPSAETLYF. Partial CDR3 DNA: TGTGCCTGGAGTCAGGGCGGGGGGGCGCCGAGTGCAGAA.

The sample holds many counts of this clone. The genes and germline here are from mouse. The read ends 4 residues before the CDR3 terminus; that terminus is restored from the germline J gene. The J gene is TRBJ1-1, the V gene TRBV17, with a weak D call TRBD1 (5 bases). This CDR3 spans 15 amino acids. CDR1 and CDR2 from the germline V gene are MNHDT and YYDKIL. This CDR3 is CASSRRDWAGGEVFF. The DNA read from the CDR3 is TGTGCTAGCAGTAGGCGGGACTGGGCGGGGGGA. The whole variable domain, filled in from reference TRBV17 and TRBJ1-1, reads DTTVKQNPRYKLARVGKPVNLICSQTMNHDTMYWYQKKPNQAPKLLLFYYDKILNREADTFEKFQSSRPNNSFCSLYIGSAGLEYSAMYLCASSRRDWAGGEVFFGKGTRLTVV.

Concerning this clone: The gene symbols are mouse symbols. Sequencing ends 4 residues short of the CDR3 end; the germline J gene provides the rest. V and J are TRBV1 and TRBJ2-7; possible D gene TRBD1, 7 bases. The V end was cut by 9 bases, the J end by 3 bases, with 9 bases between. Germline V lookup: CDR1 NSQYPW, CDR2 LRSPGD (reference sequence). The length of the CDR3 is 11 residues. The chain's CDR3 is CTCQGGYEQYF. The part of the CDR3 DNA that was read is TGCACCTGTCAGGGGGGCTAT. The full variable domain, with the rest looked up from reference TRBV1 and TRBJ2-7, is VTLLEQNPRWRLVPRGQAVNLRCILKNSQYPWMSWYQQDLQKQLQWLFTLRSPGDKEVKSLPGADYLATRVTDTELRLQVANMSQGRTLYCTCQGGYEQYFGPGTRLTVL.

A note on this clone: Gene names and germline match the mouse. Sequencing ends 4 residues short of the CDR3 end; the germline J gene provides the rest. The V gene is TRBV31, the J gene TRBJ2-3; a weak D match, TRBD2 (6 bases). In germline, CDR1 is GKSSPN, CDR2 SITVG. The CDR3 contains 14 residues. The germline V and J ends were trimmed by 3 bases and 2 bases, with 12 bases remaining between them. Here the CDR3 reads CAWRLGPVAETLYF. The DNA read from the CDR3 is TGTGCCTGGAGACTGGGTCCTGTTGCAGAA.

This clone was observed many times. Germline and genes: mouse. The read halts 4 residues ahead of the CDR3 end, with the missing end drawn from the germline J gene. The identical CDR3 is also encoded by other nucleotide sequences in the sample. The chain uses TRBV31 and TRBJ1-2; TRBD1 matches 9 bases. The CDR3 sequence is 14 residues long. V dropped 1 base and J dropped 0; count of bases not matched to a gene: 0. Germline lookup yields CDR1 GKSSPN and CDR2 SITVG. This CDR3 is CAWSRQGANSDYTF. Partial CDR3 DNA: TGTGCCTGGAGTCGACAGGGGGCAAACTCC.

In the case of this clone: Mouse gene names apply. The CDR3 is cut off 4 residues early in the read; its end comes from the germline J gene. J is TRBJ2-3 and V is TRBV5, with D perhaps matching TRBD1 or TRBD2 (6 bases each). V was cut by 1 base and J by 3 bases, with 11 bases left in between. CDR1 and CDR2 from the germline V gene are LGHNA and YNLKQL (reference sequence). There are 15 residues in the CDR3. CDR3 DNA (partial): TGTGCCAGCAGCCAAGGGGGGCGCGAAGCAGAA. It specifies CASSQGGREAE. The whole CDR3 is CASSQGGREAETLYF.

A remark on this clone: Gene names are mouse gene names. The DNA ends 4 residues before the CDR3 does, and the rest of the CDR3 is filled in from the germline J gene. The V call is TRBV19, the J call TRBJ2-3, with TRBD1 identical over 8 bases. After removal of 1 base from V and 0 bases from J, the junction contained 7 bases not matched to a gene. This CDR3 has 17 amino acids. CDR1 and CDR2 from the germline V gene are FNHDT and SITEND (reference sequence). CDR3 bases read: TGTGCCAGCAGTATATTCAGGGGGCAGGGTAGTGCAGAA. Amino acids: CASSIFRGQGSAE. The entire CDR3 protein reads CASSIFRGQGSAETLYF. Drawing the rest from reference TRBV19 and TRBJ2-3, the complete variable domain is GGIITQTPKFLIGQEGQKLTLKCQQNFNHDTMYWYRQDSGKGLRLIYYSITENDLQKGDLSEGYDASREKKSSFSLTVTSAQKNEMAVFLCASSIFRGQGSAETLYFGSGTRLTVL.

Concerning this clone: Gene names are mouse gene names. The read terminates 4 residues before the CDR3 end, so the remaining end is supplied by the germline J gene. This chain connects TRBV19 to TRBJ1-2; possible D gene TRBD1, 5 bases. Germline V gives CDR1 FNHDT, CDR2 SITEND (reference sequence). V dropped 5 bases and J dropped 0 bases, with 11 bases sitting between them. There are 14 residues in the CDR3. Incomplete CDR3 DNA: TGTGCCAGCAGAGCCAGGGTTGCAAACTCC. It codes for CASRARVANS. The whole CDR3 is CASRARVANSDYTF.

This clone has just a few counts. Mouse germline and gene names are used. The DNA ends 4 residues before the CDR3 does, and the rest of the CDR3 is filled in from the germline J gene. The rearrangement joins TRBV17 to TRBJ2-5, with 9 bases aligning to TRBD1. This CDR3 comprises 16 residues. Germline V lookup: CDR1 MNHDT, CDR2 YYDKIL. V dropped 2 bases and J dropped 1; count of bases not matched to a gene: 4. The CDR3 spells CASSRNRQGDQDTQYF. Incomplete CDR3 DNA: TGTGCTAGCAGTAGAAACCGACAGGGGGACCAAGAC.

Concerning this clone itself: Gene names denote mouse genes. Read sequence stops 4 residues before the CDR3 end, and the germline J gene provides the missing end. The chain uses TRBV19 and TRBJ2-2; 9 bases are a match to TRBD1. The CDR3 is 16 amino acids. Trimming cost V 2 bases and J 0 bases; bases outside gene matches: 2. CDR1 FNHDT and CDR2 SITEND come from the germline V gene (reference sequence). CDR3 in amino acids: CASSIRTGANTGQLYF. CDR3 DNA, as far as it was read: TGTGCCAGCAGTATCCGGACAGGGGCAAACACCGGG.

This clone was picked up a small number of times. Here the gene names and germline are mouse. The CDR3 extends 4 residues past the end of the read, so its final part is completed from the germline J gene. The V and J genes are TRBV5 and TRBJ2-5, with TRBD2 matching 8 bases. This CDR3 spans 16 amino acids. Looked up from germline, CDR1 is LGHNA and CDR2 is YNLKQL (reference sequence). CDR3 loop: CASSQEGGGAKDTQYF. CDR3 bases read: TGTGCCAGCAGCCAAGAAGGCGGGGGGGCAAAAGAC.

In this sample, this clone turned up a few times. Gene names are mouse gene names. The read ends 4 residues before the CDR3 terminus; that terminus is restored from the germline J gene. The sample carries other DNA sequences with the same CDR3. The V gene is TRBV3, the J gene TRBJ2-5; TRBD2 is a possible D gene (5 bases). The germline gives CDR1 SNHLY, CDR2 FYNGKV (reference sequence). This CDR3 region has 13 residues. CDR3 DNA (partial): TGTGCCAGCAGCTTAGTTGGGGAAGAC. Its translation: CASSLVGED. The whole CDR3 reads CASSLVGEDTQYF.

On this clone: Genes and germline are mouse. The read stops 4 residues short of the end of the CDR3; the missing end is completed from the germline J gene. The chain uses TRBV29 and TRBJ2-3, with D tentatively TRBD1 (6 bases). Germline V CDR1 and CDR2: MSHET, SYDVDS. CDR3 length: 13 residues. The CDR3 spells CASSSGDLETLYF. CDR3 DNA, as far as it was read: TGTGCTAGCAGTTCAGGGGATTTAGAA. The full variable domain, completed using reference TRBV29 and TRBJ2-3, is DMKVTQMPRYLIKRMGENVLLECGQDMSHETMYWYRQDPGLGLQLIYISYDVDSNSEGDIPKGYRVSRKKREHFSLILDSAKTNQTSVYFCASSSGDLETLYFGSGTRLTVL.

This clone was picked up a small number of times. Gene names refer to mouse genes. The CDR3 end falls 4 residues outside the read, so it is completed with the germline J gene. At the DNA level, this CDR3 is encoded by other sequences in the same sample as well. The V and J genes are TRBV13-2 and TRBJ2-5, with D maybe TRBD1 (5 bases). Germline V gene data show CDR1 as NNHNN and CDR2 as SYGAGS (reference sequence). The CDR3 loop spans 13 amino acids. Trimming took 2 bases from V and 3 from J, leaving 7 bases between them. This CDR3 is CASGEAGQDTQYF. The covered CDR3 bases are TGTGCCAGCGGTGAGGCAGGGCAAGAC.

This clone appeared a few times. Mouse gene names and germline throughout. Read coverage stops 4 residues before the CDR3 terminus; the germline J gene supplies the remainder. V is TRBV31 and J is TRBJ2-3; 10 bases are shared with TRBD1. The CDR3 has 16 residues. The germline V gene encodes CDR1 GKSSPN and CDR2 SITVG. Losses at the gene ends were 0 bases for V and 0 bases for J; bases not matched to a gene: 3. CDR3 DNA, as far as it was read: TGTGCCTGGAGTCTAGGGACAGGGGTTAGTGCAGAA. This translates into CAWSLGTGVSAE. The CDR3, in full, reads CAWSLGTGVSAETLYF.

About this clone: Gene labels here are mouse ones. With the read ending 4 residues before the CDR3 end, the germline J gene is used to fill in that end. V gene TRBV13-2 combines with J gene TRBJ2-1, with 9 bases fitting TRBD1. Germline V gives CDR1 NNHNN, CDR2 SYGAGS (reference sequence). The CDR3 is 15 residues long. The part of the CDR3 DNA that was read is TGTGCCAGCGGTGATGGGACAGGGGCGCCGGCT. Its protein is CASGDGTGAPA. The full CDR3 protein is CASGDGTGAPAEQFF.

As concerns this clone: Genes here carry mouse names. The read comes to an end 4 residues before the CDR3 does, leaving the germline J gene to fill in the end. The J gene is TRBJ2-7, the V gene TRBV19; 10 nucleotides align to TRBD2. The CDR3 is made up of 15 amino acids. Per the germline V gene, CDR1 is FNHDT and CDR2 is SITEND (reference sequence). CDR3: CASSHRRDWGYEQYF. The DNA read from the CDR3 is TGTGCCAGCAGTCATAGACGGGACTGGGGATAT.